One sample yielded the 9 T cell receptor beta chains listed below, sequenced in a study of shared clonotypes between healthy human individuals. Generated by immunoSEQ multiplex PCR, the TCRdb table keeps only in-frame clones and is missing some. The sample holds 2,500,000 or so clones, 90% to 95% seen once. What was sequenced was naive CD4+ T cells from PBMCs. Subset described: CD45RA+ positively selected. These receptors all stem from a man younger than 30 in good health. Some clones in this sample may be carry-over from other donors' samples.

The chain combines TRBV11-3 with TRBJ2-1; D call uncertain. Germline CDR1 is SGHNT and CDR2 is YENEEA. The ends were cut back, 0 bases at V and 5 bases at J, with 8 bases in the middle. The CDR3 extends over 14 amino acids. In DNA form, the CDR3 reads TGTGCCAGCAGCTTAGATAGGAGTCACAATGAGCAGTTCTTC. It yields the protein CASSLDRSHNEQFF.

V gene TRBV28 combines with J gene TRBJ1-2, with 8 nucleotides matching TRBD1. V shed 7 bases, J shed 8 bases, and the junction held 12 bases outside the gene matches. Germline V CDR1 and CDR2: MDHEN, SYDVKM. The CDR3 has 14 amino acids. The CDR3 reads CASTTGAVIGGYTF. CDR3 DNA sequence: TGTGCCAGCACGACAGGGGCAGTGATTGGGGGCTACACCTTC.

Regarding this clone: An end of the junction differs from the germline gene, which may be a read error. Within the sample, other DNA sequences also encode this same CDR3. The V and J genes are TRBV7-3 and TRBJ2-1, with D possibly TRBD1 on 5 matching bases. CDR3 size: 15 residues. Looked up from germline, CDR1 is SGHTA and CDR2 is FQGTGA. The CDR3 here is CASSLTGDSYNEQFF. CDR3 sequence (DNA): TGTGCCAGCAGCCTAACAGGAGACTCCTACAATGAGCAGTTCTTC.

For this clone: This same CDR3 is encoded by further DNA sequences in the sample. J is TRBJ1-5 and V is TRBV28, with D unresolved. Trimming removed 2 bases at V and 7 bases at J, with 6 bases between. This CDR3 is built from 12 residues. Germline CDR1 MDHEN, CDR2 SYDVKM. The CDR3 is CASSLATQPQHF. CDR3 bases: TGTGCCAGCAGTTTAGCAACCCAGCCCCAGCATTTT.

The V and J genes are TRBV7-3 and TRBJ1-1; D is ambiguous. Per germline, CDR1 SGHTA and CDR2 FQGTGA. This CDR3 has 12 residues. V lost 5 bases to trimming and J lost 4 bases, with 8 bases between them. DNA of the CDR3: TGTGCCAGCAGCGGCAGCCCCACTGAAGCTTTCTTT. This sequence encodes CASSGSPTEAFF.

On this clone: Other DNA sequences of this sample code for an identical CDR3. The rearrangement links TRBV5-1 to TRBJ2-3, with D maybe TRBD1 (5 bases). Per germline, CDR1 SGHRS and CDR2 YFSETQ. The CDR3 consists of 14 residues. Trimming removed 0 bases at V and 5 bases at J, with 10 bases between. The CDR3 region has the DNA TGCGCCAGCAGCTTGGGGCAGGGTATAGATACGCAGTATTTT. It specifies CASSLGQGIDTQYF.

V and J are TRBV5-6 and TRBJ2-3; TRBD2 agrees at 13 bases. With V trimmed by 4 bases and J by 0 bases, 11 bases remained unmatched. Germline loops: CDR1 SGHDT, CDR2 YYEEEE. The CDR3 is 19 residues long. The CDR3 DNA is TGTGCCAGCAGCAAATCCCGGACTAGCGGGAGCGCAAGCACAGATACGCAGTATTTT. Translation gives CASSKSRTSGSASTDTQYF.

The chain links TRBV4-2 to TRBJ2-1; D unresolved. Germline V gene sequence: CDR1 LGHNA, CDR2 YNFKEQ. This CDR3 contains 17 residues. The V end was cut by 0 bases, the J end by 0 bases, with 12 bases between. DNA of the CDR3: TGTGCCAGCAGCCAAGAGGACGGGCGGAGCTCCTACAATGAGCAGTTCTTC. Protein: CASSQEDGRSSYNEQFF.

The rearrangement joins TRBV7-2 to TRBJ1-2; the match to TRBD1 covers 10 bases. Germline CDR1 reads SGHTA; CDR2 reads FQGNSA. This CDR3 is 15 amino acids long. With 1 base clipped from V and 7 bases from J, the junction kept 6 bases outside the gene matches. This chain's CDR3 is CASSLGPTGGAGYTF. The CDR3 DNA sequence: TGTGCCAGCAGCTTAGGACCGACAGGGGGCGCTGGCTACACCTTC.